Below are 16 T cell receptor beta chains sequenced from a single sample in a study of blood T cell repertoires in COVID-19. Generated by immunoSEQ multiplex PCR, the TCRdb table keeps only in-frame clones and is missing some. This sample has approximately 250,000 clones, with around 86% found just once. Sequenced input: peripheral blood. These receptors came from a man aged 25 to 40 who had recovered from COVID-19.

The chain couples TRBV18 to TRBJ1-5; possible D gene TRBD1, 6 bases. The CDR3 loop spans 15 amino acids. Trimming took 3 bases from V and 4 from J, leaving 13 bases between them. Germline V gene lookup returns CDR1 KGHSH and CDR2 LQKENI. Written as DNA, the CDR3 is TGTGCCAGCTCACCGACACAGGGATTTAATCAGCCCCAGCATTTT. This encodes CASSPTQGFNQPQHF.

The V gene is TRBV5-4, the J gene TRBJ2-5, with 7 bases fitting TRBD2. Germline V gene sequence: CDR1 SGHNT, CDR2 YYREEE (reference sequence). This CDR3 has 15 residues. The V segment lost 1 base and the J segment 2 bases; nucleotides outside the gene matches: 5. CDR3 residues: CASSLPTSNQETQYF. CDR3 DNA: TGTGCCAGCAGCTTGCCGACTAGCAATCAAGAGACCCAGTACTTC.

This chain connects TRBV19 to TRBJ1-4; D gene uncertain. Trimming took off 5 bases at V and 8 bases at J, with 15 bases between the two ends. Germline CDR1 reads LNHDA; CDR2 reads SQIVND (reference sequence). This CDR3 has 14 amino acids. The CDR3 coding sequence is TGTGCCAGTAGTGGAACCGGGAGTGAGGAAAAACTGTTTTTT. Its protein product is CASSGTGSEEKLFF.

V and J are TRBV6-5 and TRBJ2-7, with a possible D match to TRBD1 (5 bases). There are 15 residues in the CDR3. The germline gives CDR1 MNHEY, CDR2 SVGAGI. Trimming stripped 6 bases from V and 3 bases from J, with 18 bases between. The CDR3 nucleotides are TGTGCCAGCAGCCTAAGGGGTAGCACCGGCTACGAGCAGTACTTC. Translation: CASSLRGSTGYEQYF.

The rearrangement uses TRBV2 and TRBJ2-1, with TRBD2 identical over 10 bases. The CDR3 totals 14 residues. CDR1 SNHLY and CDR2 FYNNEI come from the germline V gene. The J segment lost 10 bases and the V segment lost 11 bases, leaving 14 bases of the junction unmatched. CDR3 residues: CAGDGIGSGGEQFF. The CDR3 DNA follows: TGTGCCGGCGACGGAATAGGTAGCGGGGGGGAGCAGTTCTTC.

Written as DNA, the CDR3 is TGTGCCAGCAGCCCCCGGACAGGGAACACTGAAGCTTTCTTT. It yields the protein CASSPRTGNTEAFF. The chain uses TRBV7-9 and TRBJ1-1; 7 nucleotides align to TRBD1. CDR1 and CDR2 (germline): SEHNR, FQNEAQ (reference sequence). The CDR3 has 14 residues. The trim removed 5 bases at V and 1 base at J, leaving 4 bases unmatched.

This clone was seen more than once but under ten times. The chain carries TRBV6-5 and TRBJ2-1; D is unresolved. The germline V and J ends were trimmed by 7 bases and 10 bases, with 11 bases remaining between them. From germline, CDR1 is MNHEY and CDR2 SVGAGI. The CDR3 has 11 residues. The CDR3 nucleotides are TGTGCCAGCATAGCCCGACGGGAGCAGTTCTTC. Translating gives CASIARREQFF.

The gene calls are TRBV10-3 and TRBJ2-7; D remains unclear. The germline CDR1 and CDR2 sequences are ENHRY and SYGVKD. The CDR3 runs to 12 residues. Trimming cost V 0 bases and J 7 bases, with 7 bases left between them. CDR3 in DNA: TGTGCCATCAGTGAGTCTGCGATTGAGCAGTACTTC. This codes for CAISESAIEQYF.

V usage is TRBV14 and J usage is TRBJ1-1; no definite D call. The germline CDR1 and CDR2 sequences are SGHDN and FVKESK. CDR3 length equals 15 residues. Trimming stripped 3 bases from V and 13 bases from J, with 24 bases between. Here the CDR3 DNA reads TGTGCCAGCAGCCATACTCGGAGGATGAGAGGCGGGAGTTTCTTT. Translating it yields CASSHTRRMRGGSFF.

This clone was found once. The CDR3 nucleotides read TGTGCCATCTCGGTAGCGGAACAAGAGACCCAGTACTTC. Protein product: CAISVAEQETQYF. The chain couples TRBV10-3 to TRBJ2-5; D is perhaps TRBD2 (6 bases). V lost 8 bases and J 2 bases, leaving 12 bases between the germline ends. This CDR3 is 13 amino acids long. The germline V gene encodes CDR1 ENHRY and CDR2 SYGVKD.

In its sample, this clone was seen once. The rearrangement links TRBV15 to TRBJ1-3; D is unresolved. This CDR3 has 14 amino acids. Germline V gene sequence: CDR1 LNHNV, CDR2 YYDKDF (reference sequence). V was trimmed by 0 bases and J by 7 bases, leaving 10 bases between them. CDR3 nucleotide sequence: TGTGCCACCAGCAGAGAGTCCAGGATCAACACCATATATTTT. Residues: CATSRESRINTIYF.

The gene calls are TRBV25-1 and TRBJ2-6; D ambiguous. The CDR3 covers 16 residues. Trimming stripped 3 bases from V and 2 bases from J, with 11 bases between. Germline-derived CDR1 and CDR2 are MGHDK and SYGVNS. CDR3: CASSEATRTGANVLTF. The CDR3, as DNA: TGTGCCAGCAGTGAGGCGACGAGGACTGGGGCCAACGTCCTGACTTTC.

The gene calls are TRBV25-1 and TRBJ2-7; the D is unclear. The CDR3 covers 15 residues. Germline V gene lookup returns CDR1 MGHDK and CDR2 SYGVNS. Trimming shortened V by 3 bases and J by 2 bases, and 14 bases separated the two germline ends. CDR3 residues: CASSDHSIPPYEQYF. The DNA for the CDR3 is TGTGCCAGCAGTGACCACAGTATCCCTCCCTACGAGCAGTACTTC.

The chain is built from TRBV5-5 and TRBJ2-2; unclear D gene. Germline lookup yields CDR1 SGHKS and CDR2 YYEKEE (reference sequence). This CDR3 has 14 amino acids. Deletions cut 0 bases from V and 5 bases from J, with 8 bases between. The CDR3 loop reads CASSLATATGELFF. CDR3 DNA sequence: TGTGCCAGCAGCTTGGCAACAGCTACCGGGGAGCTGTTTTTT.

This chain links TRBV24-1 with TRBJ1-2; 7 positions match TRBD1. This CDR3 spans 16 amino acids. The germline V gene encodes CDR1 KGHDR and CDR2 SFDVKD. After removal of 1 base from V and 4 bases from J, the junction contained 8 bases not matched to a gene. The CDR3 DNA follows: TGTGCCACCAGTGATTTAAGGGGGCCCAACCCCTATGGCTACACCTTC. Translation gives CATSDLRGPNPYGYTF.

The chain has TRBV3-1 (or the pseudogene TRBV3-2) and TRBJ1-1; D unclear. The CDR3 is 15 residues long. With 3 bases removed from V and 0 bases from J, the gap between germline ends came to 11 bases. From germline, CDR1 is LGHDT and CDR2 YNNKEL (reference sequence). CDR3 residues: CASSQPGNMNTEAFF. The DNA for the CDR3 is TGTGCCAGCAGCCAGCCCGGGAATATGAACACTGAAGCTTTCTTT.